This T cell receptor (beta chain) was documented in a study of blood T cells in healthy people across ages. Study in general: Template switching captured about one barcoded beta molecule per two T cells. Overall study results and limits: It was held that the diversity estimates obtained from one million T cells were underestimates.

The authors ran a second PCR of roughly 7 to 11 cycles using a sample-barcoded 5' primer and a J-beta primer mix. TCRdb fed the 5' RACE reads into MiXCR, producing one record per CDR3 protein. The data hold hundreds of thousands of distinct CDR3 sequences, with roughly 47% observed a single time. Comments on this clonotype: Its antigen remains unidentified. A junction end diverges from the germline sequence, so it may reflect a read error.

CDR3 length: 18 residues. CDR1 is SSHAT, CDR2 FNYEAQ, per germline (reference sequence). V is TRBV7-7 and J is TRBJ2-2; 13 bases map to TRBD2. This TCR derives from a woman between 55 and 75 years old in good health. The material sequenced was blood. CDR3 residues: CASSFGTSGTSNTGELFF. The CDR3 bases are TGTGCTAGCAGCTTTGGGACTAGCGGGACCTCGAACACCGGGGAGCTGTTTTTT. The full variable domain, with the rest looked up from reference TRBV7-7 and TRBJ2-2, is GAGVSQSPRYKVTKRGQDVTLRCDPISSHATLYWYQQALGQGPEFLTYFNYEAQPDKSGLPSDRFSAERPEGSISTLTIQRTEQRDSAMYRCASSFGTSGTSNTGELFFGEGSRLTVL.